The rows below give T cell receptor beta chains drawn from one sample of a study of T cells in Graves' hyperthyroidism and ophthalmopathy. TCRdb used MiXCR to reprocess the multiplex PCR reads, holding one entry per CDR3 protein. The profile covers 550,000 to 600,000 distinct CDR3 sequences, with approximately 15% appearing a single time and around 7% taken by the ten largest. Sample: blood. The receptors shown here come from a woman between 18 and 29 years old with Graves' ophthalmopathy. CDR3s include the opening cysteine and the closing phenylalanine or tryptophan. D genes are given only for firm matches. Clone size is not always given. Where it is, it says once, few, many or a class for expanded clones.

TRBV19,TRBD1,TRBJ1-5,.,TGTGCCAGTAGCGAACAGGGGGTAGGGGCTCAGCCCCAGCATTTT,CASSEQGVGAQPQHF
TRBV12-3/TRBV12-4,.,TRBJ2-7,many,TGTGCCAGCCGTCCAAGGGAGGGGGCGTCTTACGAGCAGTACTTC,CASRPREGASYEQYF
TRBV11-2,TRBD2,TRBJ2-3,many,TGTGCCAGCAGCCAGGGACTATCTAGCACAGATACGCAGTATTTT,CASSQGLSSTDTQYF
TRBV20-1,.,TRBJ2-3,.,TGCGGTGCTAGAGTGGGCGCGACTGACACAGATACGCAGTATTTT,CGARVGATDTDTQYF
TRBV18,.,TRBJ2-1,.,TGTGCCAGCTCCGCCGGGGAAAACAATGAGCAGTTCTTC,CASSAGENNEQFF
TRBV7-9,TRBD1,TRBJ2-7,many,TGTGCCAGCAGCTTAGGGGACAGGGGCCAAACAACGACCTACGAGCAGTACTTC,CASSLGDRGQTTTYEQYF
TRBV12-3/TRBV12-4,.,TRBJ2-7,many,TGTGCCAGCAGCCTTAAGCAGGGTGATTTCGAGCAGTACTTC,CASSLKQGDFEQYF
TRBV9,TRBD1,TRBJ2-1,.,TGTGCCAGCAGCCCGACGACAGGGGTCAATGAGCAGTTCTTC,CASSPTTGVNEQFF
TRBV9,TRBD1,TRBJ2-2,few,TGTGCCAGCAGCGGGAACATGGACAGGGGGAACACCGGGGAGCTGTTTTTT,CASSGNMDRGNTGELFF
TRBV28,TRBD1,TRBJ1-1,many,TGTGCCAGCAGTTTAAGTGTACAGGGGGTAAGGAACACTGAAGCTTTCTTT,CASSLSVQGVRNTEAFF
TRBV7-6,.,TRBJ2-5,many,TGTGCCAGCAGCCCCCGGGGGGCGGGAAGAGAGACCCAGTACTTC,CASSPRGAGRETQYF
TRBV7-9,.,TRBJ2-7,many,TGTGCCAGCAGCTTACACGCAGGGGTGACCAACGAGCAGTACTTC,CASSLHAGVTNEQYF
TRBV9,TRBD1,TRBJ2-6,few,TGTGCCAGCAGCCCCCGGACAGGGTCCGCCGGGGCCAACGTCCTGACTTTC,CASSPRTGSAGANVLTF
TRBV6-5,TRBD2,TRBJ2-2,many,TGTGCCAGCAGTTACTCCCCATTCCGGGGACTAGCGGCTACGAACACCGGGGAGCTGTTTTTT,CASSYSPFRGLAATNTGELFF
TRBV7-9,TRBD2,TRBJ2-1,many,TGTGCCAGCAGGCTGAGCGGGAACAATGAGCAGTTCTTC,CASRLSGNNEQFF
TRBV13,.,TRBJ2-2,.,TGTGCCGGCAGCTTAGCCCAGAACACCGGGGAGCTGTTTTTT,CAGSLAQNTGELFF
TRBV28,TRBD1,TRBJ1-4,many,TGTGCCAGCAGTTTAGGGACAGGGGCGACTAATGAAAAACTGTTTTTT,CASSLGTGATNEKLFF
TRBV12-5,TRBD1,TRBJ2-5,.,TGTGCTAGTGGTTCCTCCGGGACAGTAAAGACCCAGTACTTC,CASGSSGTVKTQYF
TRBV4-2,.,TRBJ1-5,.,TGTGCCAGCAGCCAAGTCGGTAATAGCAATCAGCCCCAGCATTTT,CASSQVGNSNQPQHF
TRBV28,.,TRBJ2-7,.,TGTGCCAGCAATAAGATGCCACACTTACACGAGCAGTACTTC,CASNKMPHLHEQYF
TRBV2,.,TRBJ1-1,many,TGTGCCAGCAGATTTTATCCGAACACTGAAGCTTTCTTT,CASRFYPNTEAFF
TRBV12-3/TRBV12-4,TRBD1,TRBJ2-7,.,TGTGCCAGCAGACTCACCGGGACAGGGGGCTACGAGCAGTACTTC,CASRLTGTGGYEQYF
TRBV4-2,.,TRBJ2-1,.,TGTGCCAGCAGCCAAGAAGCCCACAATTGGCAGTTCTTC,CASSQEAHNWQFF
TRBV7-8,TRBD1,TRBJ1-1,.,TGTGCCAGCAGCTACGGGACAGGCGGGAGCACTGAAGCTTTCTTT,CASSYGTGGSTEAFF
TRBV12-3/TRBV12-4,.,TRBJ2-7,many,TGTGCCAGCAGTTTACGGGGCACCCTCCGGGCCGAGCAGTACTTC,CASSLRGTLRAEQYF
TRBV6-1,.,TRBJ1-5,many,TGTGCCAGCGCCGACGGGAACAATCAGCCCCAGCATTTT,CASADGNNQPQHF
TRBV7-9,TRBD1,TRBJ2-7,.,TGCGCCAGCAGCCAATTACCGGGACAGGGGGAGGGGTCCTACGAGCAGTACTTC,CASSQLPGQGEGSYEQYF
TRBV7-3,.,TRBJ1-1,many,TGTGCCAGCAGCTCGGGACTCGACACTGAAGCTTTCTTT,CASSSGLDTEAFF
TRBV29-1,.,TRBJ2-7,few,TGCAGCGTCGGGTGGCAGGGGAACGAGCAGTACTTC,CSVGWQGNEQYF